Shown below are 24 T cell receptor beta chains from a single sample sequenced in a study of shared clonotypes between healthy human individuals. Sequenced by immunoSEQ multiplex PCR; TCRdb stores in-frame clones only, minus some. The profile covers under 1,900,000 clones, with just under 99% appearing a single time and roughly 0.36% taken by the ten largest. The material sequenced was naive CD4+ T cells sorted from blood. Subset indicated: CD45RA+ positively selected. The origin of the receptors is a man between 25 and 39 years old in good health.

The chain joins TRBV28 to TRBJ1-5; 8 bases agree with TRBD1. The length of the CDR3 is 15 residues. The V and J ends lost 6 bases and 0 bases, in that order; junction bases with no gene match: 4. Germline V lookup: CDR1 MDHEN, CDR2 SYDVKM. DNA of the CDR3: TGTGCCAGCAGACAACAGGGGGGTAGCAATCAGCCCCAGCATTTT. Amino acids: CASRQQGGSNQPQHF.

The CDR3: CASSLGDRGLEKLFF. The CDR3 DNA sequence: TGCGCCAGCAGCTTGGGGGACAGGGGGCTTGAAAAACTGTTTTTT. The chain employs TRBV5-1 and TRBJ1-4; 12 bases agree with TRBD1. The V gene end was trimmed by 0 bases and the J gene end by 7 bases; junction bases not matched to a gene: 1. Germline CDR1 SGHRS, CDR2 YFSETQ. The CDR3 totals 15 residues. The full variable domain, in which reference TRBV5-1 and TRBJ1-4 provide the parts outside the CDR3, is KAGVTQTPRYLIKTRGQQVTLSCSPISGHRSVSWYQQTPGQGLQFLFEYFSETQRNKGNFPGRFSGRQFSNSRSEMNVSTLELGDSALYLCASSLGDRGLEKLFFGSGTQLSVL.

V usage is TRBV28 and J usage is TRBJ2-1, with a weak D call TRBD1 (6 bases). V shed 7 bases and J shed 7 bases, with 14 bases lying between them. The CDR3 totals 13 residues. Per germline, CDR1 MDHEN and CDR2 SYDVKM. The CDR3 bases are TGTGCCAGCACCCGGGACATGGCGAATGAGCAGTTCTTC. Translating it yields CASTRDMANEQFF.

The chain is built from TRBV25-1 and TRBJ2-7, with D perhaps matching TRBD1 (6 bases). The germline gives CDR1 MGHDK, CDR2 SYGVNS. The CDR3 extends over 17 amino acids. V was clipped by 1 base and J by 0 bases, with 16 bases between them. CDR3 nucleotides: TGTGCCAGCAGTGAATCTGGGGGCAAGACCTCCTCCTACGAGCAGTACTTC. Encoded protein: CASSESGGKTSSYEQYF.

The genes are TRBV5-1 and TRBJ1-5; possible D gene TRBD1, 5 bases. The V end lost 6 bases, the J end lost 2 bases, and 15 bases lay between the germline ends. From germline, CDR1 is SGHRS and CDR2 YFSETQ. The CDR3 runs 15 residues. CDR3 sequence (DNA): TGCGCCAGCATAAGGGGAGGGCAGGGCAATCAGCCCCAGCATTTT. This translates into CASIRGGQGNQPQHF.

The chain recombines TRBV7-2 with TRBJ2-3; D is ambiguous. Per the germline V gene, CDR1 is SGHTA and CDR2 is FQGNSA. Trimming stripped 2 bases from V and 6 bases from J, with 9 bases between. This CDR3 spans 13 amino acids. In DNA, the CDR3 is TGTGCCAGCAGCTTAAATTTCGCGGATACGCAGTATTTT. Translating gives CASSLNFADTQYF.

Worth noting for this clone: An end of the junction does not agree with germline; a read error may underlie this. The chain couples TRBV5-1 to TRBJ2-2; D may be TRBD2 (6 bases). The CDR3 sequence is 15 residues long. The germline V gene has CDR1 SGHRS and CDR2 YFSETQ. The CDR3 region is CASTLTLAGTGELFF. CDR3 nucleotide sequence: TGCGCCAGCACCTTGACACTAGCAGGGACCGGGGAGCTGTTTTTT.

The V and J genes are TRBV7-8 and TRBJ1-4, with 8 bases fitting TRBD1. Germline V lookup: CDR1 SGHVS, CDR2 FQNEAQ. V trimming: 6 bases; J trimming: 5 bases; junction bases outside the gene matches: 8. The CDR3 covers 15 residues. In DNA form, the CDR3 reads TGTGCCAGCAGGGCCACGACAGGGGAGAATGAAAAACTGTTTTTT. Protein sequence: CASRATTGENEKLFF.

The chain carries TRBV15 and TRBJ2-1, with unresolved D. The length of the CDR3 is 14 residues. Trimming pared 0 bases from V and 6 bases from J, leaving 9 bases between. Germline V CDR1 and CDR2: LNHNV, YYDKDF (reference sequence). CDR3 coding DNA: TGTGCCACCAGCAGAGATCAACTGGGCAATGAGCAGTTCTTC. This encodes CATSRDQLGNEQFF.

The chain couples TRBV25-1 to TRBJ1-2, with 8 positions matching TRBD1. CDR3 length equals 16 residues. V lost 3 bases and J lost 0; bases outside the gene matches: 6. From germline, CDR1 is MGHDK and CDR2 SYGVNS. The CDR3 region is CASSDGTGPTNYGYTF. CDR3 DNA: TGTGCCAGCAGTGACGGGACAGGACCTACTAACTATGGCTACACCTTC.

V gene TRBV5-8 combines with J gene TRBJ1-1; D possibly corresponds to TRBD1 (5 bases). The germline V gene encodes CDR1 SGHTS and CDR2 YDEGEE. The CDR3 contains 13 residues. V lost 4 bases and J lost 5, with 12 bases in between. CDR3 nucleotide sequence: TGTGCCAGCAGCATCCTGCGGGGGACTGAAGCTTTCTTT. Amino acids: CASSILRGTEAFF.

The V gene is TRBV6-6, the J gene TRBJ1-2; 11 bases fit TRBD1. Germline CDR1 reads MNHNY; CDR2 reads SVGAGI (reference sequence). This CDR3 has 14 residues. After removal of 6 bases from V and 6 bases from J, the junction contained 6 bases not matched to a gene. CDR3 in amino acids: CASRLGTGGHGYTF. The CDR3, as DNA: TGTGCCAGCAGACTGGGGACAGGGGGACATGGCTACACCTTC.

Here the CDR3 reads CASSLEGTGNTIYF. The CDR3, as DNA: TGTGCCAGCAGCTTAGAGGGTACTGGAAACACCATATATTTT. The chain combines TRBV7-2 with TRBJ1-3, with unresolved D. V lost 1 base and J lost 2, with 6 bases in between. This CDR3 has 14 amino acids. Germline V gene lookup returns CDR1 SGHTA and CDR2 FQGNSA.

V gene TRBV5-4 combines with J gene TRBJ2-7; the match to TRBD1 covers 12 bases. Trimming removed 10 bases from V and 7 bases from J; junction bases left unmatched: 9. The germline V gene encodes CDR1 SGHNT and CDR2 YYREEE (reference sequence). The CDR3 loop spans 13 amino acids. The CDR3 DNA reads as TGTGCCTGGAAGGGACAGGGGGCGCGGGAGCAGTACTTC. Encoded protein: CAWKGQGAREQYF.

As to this clone: Other DNA sequences of this sample code for an identical CDR3. The chain recombines TRBV20-1 with TRBJ2-3; no reliable D call. CDR1 DFQATT and CDR2 SNEGSKA come from the germline V gene (reference sequence). Trimming shortened V by 4 bases and J by 2 bases, and 4 bases separated the two germline ends. This CDR3 has 11 amino acids. The CDR3 nucleotides read TGCAGTGCTACCTTCACAGATACGCAGTATTTT. It encodes CSATFTDTQYF.

The rearrangement links TRBV5-6 to TRBJ1-1; TRBD1 might be the D (5 bases). V dropped 4 bases and J dropped 4 bases, with 17 bases sitting between them. The CDR3 has 15 amino acids. CDR1 is SGHDT, CDR2 YYEEEE, per germline. This CDR3 reads CASSPKWGGITEAFF. The CDR3 region has the DNA TGTGCCAGCAGCCCCAAATGGGGGGGGATCACTGAAGCTTTCTTT.

CDR3 DNA: TGTGCCAGCCGGTCTAGCGGGAAGTACGAGCAGTACTTC. This translates into CASRSSGKYEQYF. The chain has TRBV2 and TRBJ2-7; TRBD2 aligns across 9 bases. Trimming at V came to 8 bases and at J to 4 bases, leaving 6 bases not matched to a gene. CDR1 is SNHLY, CDR2 FYNNEI, per germline. The length of the CDR3 is 13 residues.

This chain uses TRBV9 with TRBJ1-4, with 7 bases lining up with TRBD1. The CDR3 loop spans 16 amino acids. Trimming took 4 bases from V and 5 from J; bases not matched to a gene: 11. From germline, CDR1 is SGDLS and CDR2 YYNGEE. The CDR3 DNA follows: TGTGCCAGCAGCCGAGACCCGGGACAGATAAATGAAAAACTGTTTTTT. Translating gives CASSRDPGQINEKLFF.

The chain employs TRBV2 and TRBJ1-1; possible D gene TRBD1, 5 bases. The CDR3 runs to 14 residues. Trimming took 10 bases from V and 2 from J, leaving 17 bases between them. The germline V gene encodes CDR1 SNHLY and CDR2 FYNNEI. CDR3 protein: CANALGTANTEAFF. DNA of the CDR3: TGTGCCAACGCTCTTGGGACGGCTAACACTGAAGCTTTCTTT.

The gene calls are TRBV2 and TRBJ2-2, with D unclear. Trimming stripped 5 bases from V and 4 bases from J, with 11 bases between. CDR1 and CDR2 (germline): SNHLY, FYNNEI. CDR3 size: 14 residues. This chain's CDR3 is CASSTRAFTGELFF. The CDR3 bases are TGTGCCAGCAGTACCCGGGCCTTCACCGGGGAGCTGTTTTTT. Full variable domain (remainder filled in from reference TRBV2 and TRBJ2-2): EPEVTQTPSHQVTQMGQEVILRCVPISNHLYFYWYRQILGQKVEFLVSFYNNEISEKSEIFDDQFSVERPDGSNFTLKIRSTKLEDSAMYFCASSTRAFTGELFFGEGSRLTVL.

The rearrangement uses TRBV29-1 and TRBJ1-1; a possible D gene is TRBD1 (6 bases). The CDR3 is 14 amino acids. Looked up from germline, CDR1 is SQVTM and CDR2 is ANQGSEA. Trimming shortened V by 7 bases and J by 0 bases, and 15 bases separated the two germline ends. CDR3 sequence reads: CSAGAGALNTEAFF. The CDR3 DNA follows: TGCAGCGCCGGGGCAGGGGCACTGAACACTGAAGCTTTCTTT.

This chain joins TRBV6-5 and TRBJ1-2; D not resolved. With 5 bases removed from V and 4 bases from J, the gap between germline ends came to 14 bases. The germline gives CDR1 MNHEY, CDR2 SVGAGI. The CDR3 length is 14 residues. CDR3 sequence: CASSPPLGRYGYTF. CDR3 nucleotide sequence: TGTGCCAGCAGTCCTCCTTTAGGACGCTATGGCTACACCTTC.

The genes are TRBV10-1 and TRBJ2-1; 12 nucleotides line up with TRBD2. The CDR3 covers 19 residues. J was trimmed by 1 base and V by 0 bases; bases with no gene match: 7. CDR1 is WNHNN and CDR2 is SYGVQD in the germline V gene (reference sequence). The CDR3 loop reads CASSESRLAGDGSYNEQFF. CDR3 coding DNA: TGCGCCAGCAGTGAGTCGCGACTAGCGGGAGATGGTTCCTACAATGAGCAGTTCTTC.

In the case of this clone: Other DNA variants within this sample encode the same CDR3. J is TRBJ1-5 and V is TRBV19, with D tentatively TRBD1 (6 bases). Germline values: CDR1 LNHDA, CDR2 SQIVND (reference sequence). Trimming shortened V by 2 bases and J by 6 bases, and 14 bases separated the two germline ends. CDR3 size: 15 residues. The CDR3 reads CASSIIGRGGQPQHF. The CDR3 DNA reads as TGTGCCAGTAGTATAATCGGCAGGGGTGGTCAGCCCCAGCATTTT.